This T cell receptor (beta chain) was recorded in a study of spatial heterogeneity in lung cancer. At the level of the study: Alpha-chain sequences were consistently detected in smaller numbers than beta-chain sequences. Mean representation of each unique TCR and UMI combination in the raw reads exceeded 9.5 occurrences.

The time point is: sample taken at primary tumor resection. Unsorted whole RNA samples from tumor, nontumor lung or frozen PBMC were sequenced. Samples came from roughly 72 TRACERx patients with untreated early-stage lung cancer. Every individual TCR cDNA molecule carried its own unique molecular identifier, which allowed correction of PCR and sequencing errors. From the 5' RACE reads, TCRdb called clonotypes with MiXCR, one entry per CDR3 protein. The table lists 9,500 to 15,000 distinct CDR3 sequences, about 6.2% of them singletons. Looked up from germline, CDR1 is SGHKS and CDR2 is YYEKEE (reference sequence). The CDR3 has 16 amino acids. Germline trimming cut 4 bases from V and 4 bases from J; bases unmatched to any gene: 13. The sample holds many counts of this clonotype.

The TCR originated in a male donor with early-stage non-small cell lung cancer. This material consisted of normal lung tissue next to the tumor, taken at surgery. V and J are TRBV5-5 and TRBJ1-2, with TRBD1 matching 7 bases. This CDR3 reads CASSPYLWTGSYGYTF. The CDR3 region has the DNA TGTGCCAGCAGCCCTTACCTTTGGACAGGATCCTATGGCTACACCTTC.